This T cell receptor (beta chain) was profiled in a study of blood T cells in healthy people across ages. Donor samples were obtained from healthy Caucasian individuals from Russia, aged about 6 to 95. Study conclusions and caveats: Older individuals had lower TCR beta diversity per million T cells (the decline was roughly linear). The study lacked donor CMV status, which possibly confounded expanded clonotype changes.

The second PCR ran about 6 to 11 cycles with a sample-barcoded 5' primer and J-beta primers. TCRdb re-called the 5' RACE reads with MiXCR, one entry per CDR3 protein. The sample has fewer than 800,000 distinct CDR3 sequences, approximately 30% seen once. The table lists this clonotype with a few counts. Its antigen is not identified. From germline, CDR1 is SGHTA and CDR2 FQGNSA. V lost 5 bases and J lost 5; bases outside the gene matches: 11. This CDR3 has 16 residues. This chain links TRBV7-2 with TRBJ2-3; 9 nucleotides match TRBD2. The clonotype originates from a woman older than 75 in good health. Sequencing was performed on blood. The CDR3 is CASSAIAGGPIDTQYF. The CDR3 nucleotides are TGTGCCAGCAGCGCGATCGCGGGGGGGCCGATAGATACGCAGTATTTT.